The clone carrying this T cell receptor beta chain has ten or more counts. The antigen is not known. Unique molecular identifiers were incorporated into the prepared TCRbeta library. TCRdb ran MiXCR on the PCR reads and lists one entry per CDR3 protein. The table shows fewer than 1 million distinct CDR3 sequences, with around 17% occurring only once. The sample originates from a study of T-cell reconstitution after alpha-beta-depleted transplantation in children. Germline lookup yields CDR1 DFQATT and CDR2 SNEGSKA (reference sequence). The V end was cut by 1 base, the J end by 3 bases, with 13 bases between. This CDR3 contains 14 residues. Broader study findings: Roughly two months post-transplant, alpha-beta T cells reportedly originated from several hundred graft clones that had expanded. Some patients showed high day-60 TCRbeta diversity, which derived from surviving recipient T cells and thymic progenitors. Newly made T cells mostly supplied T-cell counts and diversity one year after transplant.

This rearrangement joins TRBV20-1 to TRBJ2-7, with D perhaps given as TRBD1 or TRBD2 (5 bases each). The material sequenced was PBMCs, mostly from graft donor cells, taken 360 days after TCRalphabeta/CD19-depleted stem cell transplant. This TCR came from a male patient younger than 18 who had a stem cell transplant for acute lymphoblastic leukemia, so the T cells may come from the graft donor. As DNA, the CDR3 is TGCAGTGCTAGAGTCCGGGACGGTCTCTACGAGCAGTACTTC. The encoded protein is CSARVRDGLYEQYF.